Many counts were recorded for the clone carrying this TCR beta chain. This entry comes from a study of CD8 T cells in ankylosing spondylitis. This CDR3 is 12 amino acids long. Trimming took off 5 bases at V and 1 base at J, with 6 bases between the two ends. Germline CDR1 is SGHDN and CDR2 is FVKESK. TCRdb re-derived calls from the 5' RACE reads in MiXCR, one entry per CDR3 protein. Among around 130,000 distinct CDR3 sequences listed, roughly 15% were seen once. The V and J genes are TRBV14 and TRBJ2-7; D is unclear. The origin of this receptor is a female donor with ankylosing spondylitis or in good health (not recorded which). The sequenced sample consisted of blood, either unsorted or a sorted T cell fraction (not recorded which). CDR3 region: CASSGISYEQYF. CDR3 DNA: TGTGCCAGCAGCGGCATTTCCTACGAGCAGTACTTC.